The next 27 T cell receptor beta chains were all read from a single sample in a study of cytomegalovirus exposure and HLA in healthy donors. Researchers ran the PCR with 60 Vbeta and 13 Jbeta primers. Clones were sequenced by immunoSEQ multiplex PCR, and TCRdb holds only the in-frame ones, with some missing. The sample contains some 150,000 clones, around 85% of which appear only once. The sequencing sample was made of PBMCs. The receptors originated from a man aged 35 to 55 in good health and CMV-seronegative.

The chain links TRBV5-6 to TRBJ2-5; unclear D gene. TRBJ2-7 matches the DNA end more closely, so the J call is doubtful. The CDR3 spans 12 residues. Looked up from germline, CDR1 is SGHDT and CDR2 is YYEEEE. The CDR3 region is CASSWDSYEQYF. For the CDR3, the DNA is TGTGCCAGCAGCTGGGACTCCTACGAGCAGTACTTC.

The chain recombines TRBV11-2 with TRBJ2-5; D not resolved. Trimming left V 5 bases short and J 5 bases short, with 6 bases between. CDR3 size: 11 residues. Per germline, CDR1 SGHAT and CDR2 FQNNGV. The CDR3 DNA reads as TGTGCCAGCAGCCTATTCGAGACCCAGTACTTC. Protein: CASSLFETQYF.

The chain combines TRBV7-2 with TRBJ2-5; 10 bases align to TRBD2. V trimming: 5 bases; J trimming: 5 bases; junction bases outside the gene matches: 8. The CDR3 runs 15 residues. Germline V gene lookup returns CDR1 SGHTA and CDR2 FQGNSA. CDR3 sequence: CASSPLSGGAETQYF. CDR3 coding DNA: TGTGCCAGCAGCCCCCTAAGCGGGGGGGCTGAGACCCAGTACTTC.

Only one count was recorded for this clone. The V and J genes are TRBV15 and TRBJ2-5, with D maybe TRBD2 (6 bases). Germline CDR1 is LNHNV and CDR2 is YYDKDF (reference sequence). Trimming stripped 4 bases from V and 4 bases from J, with 13 bases between. This CDR3 is built from 14 residues. DNA of the CDR3: TGTGCCACCAGCAACCAGGGACTTCTAGAGACCCAGTACTTC. Protein product: CATSNQGLLETQYF.

This chain links TRBV19 with TRBJ1-4; D not resolved. This CDR3 is 17 amino acids long. Germline CDR1 and CDR2: LNHDA and SQIVND (reference sequence). The germline V and J ends were trimmed by 2 bases and 3 bases, with 16 bases remaining between them. The CDR3: CASSIIPEVRANEKLFF. CDR3 DNA: TGTGCCAGTAGTATAATCCCCGAAGTTAGAGCTAATGAAAAACTGTTTTTT. The full variable domain, completed using reference TRBV19 and TRBJ1-4, is DGGITQSPKYLFRKEGQNVTLSCEQNLNHDAMYWYRQDPGQGLRLIYYSQIVNDFQKGDIAEGYSVSREKKESFPLTVTSAQKNPTAFYLCASSIIPEVRANEKLFFGSGTQLSVL.

This chain connects TRBV11-2 to TRBJ2-3; 7 bases line up with TRBD1. Per the germline V gene, CDR1 is SGHAT and CDR2 is FQNNGV. The ends lost 3 bases at V and 6 bases at J; junction bases unmatched: 6. The CDR3 runs to 14 residues. The CDR3 coding sequence is TGTGCCAGCAGCTTCCGGGACAGAACCGATACGCAGTATTTT. Its translation: CASSFRDRTDTQYF.

The chain is built from TRBV4-2 and TRBJ2-1; 8 bases line up with TRBD2. V was clipped by 1 base and J by 7 bases; unmatched bases: 9. Per germline, CDR1 LGHNA and CDR2 YNFKEQ. The CDR3 has 16 amino acids. The CDR3 region is CASSQVAGGELNEQFF. The CDR3 DNA sequence: TGTGCCAGCAGCCAAGTGGCGGGGGGCGAGTTAAATGAGCAGTTCTTC.

This chain joins TRBV5-1 and TRBJ1-3; D remains unclear. CDR1 is SGHRS and CDR2 is YFSETQ in the germline V gene. The V end was cut by 0 bases, the J end by 0 bases, with 10 bases between. This CDR3 has 16 residues. Written as DNA, the CDR3 is TGCGCCAGCAGCTTGGGTAGAGTTATCTCTGGAAACACCATATATTTT. Translating gives CASSLGRVISGNTIYF.

The rearrangement joins TRBV6-4 to TRBJ2-7, with TRBD1 matching over 8 bases. In germline, CDR1 is MRHNA, CDR2 SNTAGT. The V segment lost 7 bases and the J segment 7 bases; nucleotides outside the gene matches: 9. This CDR3 comprises 13 residues. CDR3 sequence (DNA): TGTGCCAGCATTTATGGACAGGGCTGGGAGCAGTACTTC. It encodes CASIYGQGWEQYF.

The genes are TRBV29-1 and TRBJ2-1, with 10 bases fitting TRBD2. Trimming at V came to 5 bases and at J to 0 bases, leaving 7 bases not matched to a gene. The CDR3 spans 16 residues. The germline V gene has CDR1 SQVTM and CDR2 ANQGSEA. The CDR3 coding sequence is TGCAGCGTTCCCATGACTAGCGGGTTCTCCTACAATGAGCAGTTCTTC. Protein sequence: CSVPMTSGFSYNEQFF.

The chain couples TRBV6-5 to TRBJ2-7; TRBD1 matches 7 bases. CDR3 size: 14 residues. Germline CDR1 and CDR2: MNHEY and SVGAGI. J gave up 0 bases and V 6 bases, and 5 bases lay outside the gene matches. CDR3 nucleotides: TGTGCCAGCAGCACCGGGACAGCCTCCTACGAGCAGTACTTC. Protein product: CASSTGTASYEQYF.

The rearrangement joins TRBV7-9 to TRBJ1-1; D is perhaps TRBD1 (6 bases). Trimming left V 3 bases short and J 2 bases short, with 13 bases between. This CDR3 contains 15 residues. Germline V gives CDR1 SEHNR, CDR2 FQNEAQ (reference sequence). For the CDR3, the DNA is TGTGCCAGCAGCTTGCAGGGGACACCTAACACTGAAGCTTTCTTT. Translated, it gives CASSLQGTPNTEAFF.

This chain links TRBV5-1 with TRBJ2-2; 10 positions match TRBD2. This CDR3 is 17 amino acids long. Germline trimming cut 4 bases from V and 2 bases from J; bases unmatched to any gene: 8. Germline CDR1 reads SGHRS; CDR2 reads YFSETQ. CDR3 sequence (DNA): TGCGCCAGCAGCGCACGTAGCGGGGGGATTAACACCGGGGAGCTGTTTTTT. Protein: CASSARSGGINTGELFF. Full variable domain (rest looked up from reference TRBV5-1 and TRBJ2-2): KAGVTQTPRYLIKTRGQQVTLSCSPISGHRSVSWYQQTPGQGLQFLFEYFSETQRNKGNFPGRFSGRQFSNSRSEMNVSTLELGDSALYLCASSARSGGINTGELFFGEGSRLTVL.

The chain employs TRBV5-6 and TRBJ2-2; TRBD1 is a possible D gene (5 bases). The CDR3 spans 14 residues. Between the trimmed V and J ends, which lost 2 bases and 2 bases, there was a span of 7 bases. The germline V gene encodes CDR1 SGHDT and CDR2 YYEEEE. The CDR3 bases are TGTGCCAGCAGCTTTCAGGGAAACACCGGGGAGCTGTTTTTT. The encoded protein is CASSFQGNTGELFF.

To note about this clone: Other DNA variants within this sample encode the same CDR3. V usage is TRBV6-5 and J usage is TRBJ1-3; 7 positions agree with TRBD1. The J segment lost 3 bases and the V segment lost 6 bases, leaving 5 bases of the junction unmatched. The CDR3 consists of 14 residues. Germline V CDR1 and CDR2: MNHEY, SVGAGI. The CDR3 loop is CASSRDSFGNTIYF. CDR3 in DNA: TGTGCCAGCAGCAGGGACAGTTTTGGAAACACCATATATTTT.

This CDR3 is CASSSRAQRGDEQFF. The CDR3 bases are TGCGCCAGCAGCTCCCGGGCCCAAAGGGGCGATGAGCAGTTCTTC. V and J are TRBV5-1 and TRBJ2-1; weak D call: TRBD1 (5 bases). The V end lost 3 bases, the J end lost 8 bases, and 18 bases lay between the germline ends. The CDR3 has 15 amino acids. Germline CDR1 SGHRS, CDR2 YFSETQ.

The V and J genes are TRBV7-3 and TRBJ1-1; TRBD1 might be the D (6 bases). The ends were cut back, 4 bases at V and 2 bases at J, with 8 bases in the middle. The germline gives CDR1 SGHTA, CDR2 FQGTGA. The CDR3 spans 13 residues. The CDR3 spells CASSSGENTEAFF. CDR3 in DNA: TGTGCCAGCAGCTCAGGGGAAAACACTGAAGCTTTCTTT.

The chain joins TRBV9 to TRBJ1-1; D perhaps matches TRBD1 (5 bases). Trimming left V 8 bases short and J 1 base short, with 12 bases between. Germline V gives CDR1 SGDLS, CDR2 YYNGEE. There are 13 residues in the CDR3. The CDR3, as DNA: TGTGCCAGTGGACATACCGGGAACACTGAAGCTTTCTTT. Translated, it gives CASGHTGNTEAFF. Variable domain in full (rest from reference TRBV9 and TRBJ1-1): DSGVTQTPKHLITATGQRVTLRCSPRSGDLSVYWYQQSLDQGLQFLIQYYNGEERAKGNILERFSAQQFPDLHSELNLSSLELGDSALYFCASGHTGNTEAFFGQGTRLTVV.

The sample holds one count of this clone. The chain is built from TRBV27 and TRBJ1-2; no clear D. CDR1 is MNHEY, CDR2 SMNVEV, per germline (reference sequence). This CDR3 is built from 13 residues. The ends were cut back, 6 bases at V and 6 bases at J, with 14 bases in the middle. This CDR3 reads CASSPPGWHGYTF. The CDR3 DNA reads TGTGCCAGCAGCCCGCCGGGGTGGCATGGCTACACCTTC.

This clone was seen just once. The genes are TRBV5-1 and TRBJ1-5; 7 positions match TRBD1. There are 15 residues in the CDR3. Germline CDR1 SGHRS, CDR2 YFSETQ. Unmatched junction bases numbered 5, after V lost 0 bases and J lost 5 bases. CDR3 sequence (DNA): TGCGCCAGCAGCTTGGGGGGGGACAGCTATCAGCCCCAGCATTTT. It is translated as CASSLGGDSYQPQHF.

This sequence joins TRBV5-1 and TRBJ1-1; D not certain. V was pared by 4 bases and J by 5 bases, with 15 bases between. The CDR3 spans 14 residues. The V gene's germline CDR1 is SGHRS and CDR2 YFSETQ. The CDR3 nucleotides read TGCGCCAGCAGCCCTCGTGAGGGTGGGACTGAAGCTTTCTTT. This encodes CASSPREGGTEAFF.

This chain connects TRBV4-3 to TRBJ2-2; D is perhaps TRBD2 (5 bases). Germline V lookup: CDR1 LGHNA, CDR2 YSLEER. The V gene lost 0 bases and the J gene lost 6 bases, with 17 bases spanning the gap. The CDR3 loop spans 17 amino acids. CDR3 residues: CASSQDPEGAGSGELFF. The CDR3 nucleotides read TGCGCCAGCAGCCAAGATCCCGAGGGCGCAGGTTCCGGGGAGCTGTTTTTT.

The chain employs TRBV10-2 and TRBJ2-7, with D perhaps TRBD1 (6 bases). CDR3 length: 14 amino acids. V was shortened by 6 bases and J by 0 bases, with 12 bases between the two germline ends. The germline V gene encodes CDR1 WSHSY and CDR2 SAAADI. CDR3: CASRGQPVSYEQYF. The CDR3 nucleotides are TGCGCCAGCAGAGGACAGCCTGTCTCCTACGAGCAGTACTTC.

This chain connects TRBV19 to TRBJ1-2, with D hard to call. Trimming stripped 4 bases from V and 4 bases from J, with 13 bases between. CDR3 length: 14 residues. Germline V gene data show CDR1 as LNHDA and CDR2 as SQIVND (reference sequence). The DNA for the CDR3 is TGTGCCAGTAGTAGAGGGAACAGTCTCTATGGCTACACCTTC. Amino acids: CASSRGNSLYGYTF.

The J gene is TRBJ2-5, the V gene TRBV13, with D perhaps TRBD1 (6 bases). Germline CDR1 and CDR2: PRHDT and FYEKMQ (reference sequence). The CDR3 is 18 residues long. Trimming shortened V by 0 bases and J by 4 bases, and 21 bases separated the two germline ends. The CDR3 sequence is CASSLGGMGASGTETQYF. The CDR3, as DNA: TGTGCCAGCAGCTTAGGAGGGATGGGGGCATCGGGGACAGAGACCCAGTACTTC.

The chain is built from TRBV2 and TRBJ2-7; the D gene is possibly TRBD2 (6 bases). Trimming pared 5 bases from V and 7 bases from J, leaving 12 bases between. There are 12 residues in the CDR3. In germline, CDR1 is SNHLY, CDR2 FYNNEI. The CDR3 bases are TGTGCCAGCAGTCGGGAGTCAGGGGAGCAGTACTTC. The encoded protein is CASSRESGEQYF.

The chain has TRBV5-1 and TRBJ2-1; 7 positions agree with TRBD2. With V trimmed by 3 bases and J by 2 bases, 5 bases remained unmatched. Germline V CDR1 and CDR2: SGHRS, YFSETQ. The length of the CDR3 is 15 residues. The CDR3 sequence: CASSSLAATYNEQFF. The CDR3 DNA sequence: TGCGCCAGCAGCTCGCTAGCGGCCACCTACAATGAGCAGTTCTTC.